The 11 T cell receptor beta chains given below trace back to one sample, sequenced in a study of siplizumab effects on memory and regulatory T cells (dated by TCRdb to the late 2010s). Library method: the immunoSEQ multiplex PCR assay. TCRdb obtained this table from immuneACCESS and retained in-frame rearrangements with V and J assigned. These tables miss some clones; where compared with another copy, unresolved V genes account for less than half of the shortfall, and the remainder is unexplained. In this sample the table shows over 70,000 clones, just under 95% of which occur a single time. The ten biggest clones cover less than 20% of the sample. The sample was CD8+ T cells sorted from blood. These receptors came from a human donor in good health.

This clone is a singleton in its sample. The chain uses TRBV6-5 and TRBJ1-5; D uncertain. The CDR3 totals 14 residues. V dropped 0 bases and J dropped 7 bases, with 10 bases sitting between them. Germline CDR1 MNHEY, CDR2 SVGAGI. CDR3 sequence: CASSYSRANQPQHF. The CDR3 bases are TGTGCCAGCAGTTACTCGAGGGCTAACCAGCCCCAGCATTTT.

The chain carries TRBV5-1 and TRBJ1-1, with TRBD1 as a possible D gene (5 bases). Between the trimmed V and J ends, which lost 0 bases and 3 bases, there was a span of 12 bases. CDR1 and CDR2 (germline): SGHRS, YFSETQ. There are 15 residues in the CDR3. The CDR3 here is CASSLAGGRDTEAFF. In nucleotides, the CDR3 is TGCGCCAGCAGCTTGGCCGGGGGTCGGGACACTGAAGCTTTCTTT.

The rearrangement uses TRBV28 and TRBJ2-2; either TRBD1 or TRBD2 may supply D (6 bases each). The CDR3 has 15 residues. Germline CDR1 is MDHEN and CDR2 is SYDVKM. Trimming took off 3 bases at V and 3 bases at J, with 11 bases between the two ends. CDR3 protein: CASSFRGLDTGELFF. In nucleotides, the CDR3 is TGTGCCAGCAGTTTCCGGGGGCTGGACACCGGGGAGCTGTTTTTT. Together with reference TRBV28 and TRBJ2-2, the CDR3 gives the full variable domain: DVKVTQSSRYLVKRTGEKVFLECVQDMDHENMFWYRQDPGLGLRLIYFSYDVKMKEKGDIPEGYSVSREKKERFSLILESASTNQTSMYLCASSFRGLDTGELFFGEGSRLTVL.

The chain links TRBV9 to TRBJ1-2; 7 bases are a match to TRBD1. The CDR3 has 14 amino acids. V shed 4 bases and J 2 bases; nucleotides not matched to a gene: 5. Germline CDR1 is SGDLS and CDR2 is YYNGEE. The CDR3: CASSTRTGNYGYTF. DNA for the CDR3: TGTGCCAGCAGCACTAGGACAGGAAACTATGGCTACACCTTC. The whole variable domain, remainder taken from reference TRBV9 and TRBJ1-2, is DSGVTQTPKHLITATGQRVTLRCSPRSGDLSVYWYQQSLDQGLQFLIQYYNGEERAKGNILERFSAQQFPDLHSELNLSSLELGDSALYFCASSTRTGNYGYTFGSGTRLTVV.

This chain joins TRBV21-1 and TRBJ2-3; TRBD1 is the table's D call and was not checked against the DNA. TRBV21-1 has pseudogene status. The CDR3 length is 16 residues. The CDR3 protein is CASSKGQRPRTDTQYF. In DNA form, the CDR3 reads TGTGCCAGCAGCAAAGGACAACGACCTCGCACAGATACGCAGTATTTT.

The J gene is TRBJ1-1, the V gene TRBV7-8; D is perhaps TRBD1 (5 bases). Germline CDR1 SGHVS, CDR2 FQNEAQ. This CDR3 comprises 15 residues. The ends were cut back, 5 bases at V and 3 bases at J, with 16 bases in the middle. CDR3 DNA sequence: TGTGCCAGCAGCCCCGTGGGGGTGGGGGACACTGAAGCTTTCTTT. Residues: CASSPVGVGDTEAFF.

The chain recombines TRBV5-6 with TRBJ2-5; TRBD1 matches 8 bases. V trimming: 7 bases; J trimming: 4 bases; junction bases outside the gene matches: 3. The CDR3 runs 12 residues. Per germline, CDR1 SGHDT and CDR2 YYEEEE. CDR3 coding DNA: TGTGCCAGCGGGCAGGGGGCAGAGACCCAGTACTTC. Translation: CASGQGAETQYF.

This chain connects TRBV6-6 to TRBJ2-3; D not certain. CDR1 and CDR2 from the germline V gene are MNHNY and SVGAGI (reference sequence). Trimming removed 3 bases from V and 4 bases from J, with 2 bases in between. The CDR3 sequence is 11 residues long. CDR3 in DNA: TGTGCCAGCAGTTATGCAGATACGCAGTATTTT. It is translated as CASSYADTQYF.

The chain has TRBV9 and TRBJ2-7; D might be TRBD2 (6 bases). The V gene's germline CDR1 is SGDLS and CDR2 YYNGEE. The CDR3 has 15 residues. Trimming took off 0 bases at V and 0 bases at J, with 10 bases between the two ends. CDR3 DNA: TGTGCCAGCAGCGTAGGGTCCGGGAGCTCCTACGAGCAGTACTTC. Protein sequence: CASSVGSGSSYEQYF.

This clone showed up just once. V is TRBV2 and J is TRBJ2-4; D may match TRBD1 or TRBD2 (6 bases each). Germline CDR1 reads SNHLY; CDR2 reads FYNNEI. V dropped 1 base and J dropped 8 bases, with 18 bases sitting between them. This CDR3 contains 16 residues. The CDR3 nucleotides read TGTGCCAGCAGTGAAGTAGTCGGCGGAAGGGGGGACATTCAGTACTTC. Translated: CASSEVVGGRGDIQYF.

This chain joins TRBV29-1 and TRBJ2-7, with D unclear. V gave up 7 bases and J gave up 0 bases, with 10 bases separating them. In germline, CDR1 is SQVTM, CDR2 ANQGSEA. The CDR3 consists of 12 residues. CDR3 DNA sequence: TGCAGCGCCTATCAGGACTCCTACGAGCAGTACTTC. Its protein is CSAYQDSYEQYF.